The rows below give T cell receptor beta chains drawn from one sample of a study of CD8 T cells in ankylosing spondylitis. TCRdb fed the 5' RACE reads into MiXCR, producing one record per CDR3 protein. The table lists about 36,000 distinct CDR3 sequences, approximately 11% of them singletons. The sequencing sample was made of synovial fluid, either unsorted or a sorted T cell fraction (not recorded which). The source of these receptors is a male donor with ankylosing spondylitis. Each CDR3 is given without its conserved first and last residue.

>TRBV2|TRBJ2-5
ASSEQGRLEETQY
>TRBV12-3/TRBV12-4|TRBJ1-3
ASSLIGVSGNTIY
>TRBV5-6|TRBJ1-5
ASSLGQGVGQPQH
>TRBV20-1|TRBJ2-4
SATPDREAKNIQY
>TRBV7-3|TRBJ2-3
ASSLGSLTDTQY
>TRBV28|TRBJ1-2
ASSISLGYT
>TRBV7-8|TRBJ2-1
ASSGETGMVREQF
>TRBV29-1|TRBJ2-3
SKNTGVGVDTQY
>TRBV28|TRBJ2-7
ASTDAGGDEQY
>TRBV20-1|TRBJ2-7
SARGGAGDEQY
>TRBV7-9|TRBJ2-5
ASSQVGARETQY
>TRBV24-1|TRBJ2-6
ATSDLKNSGANVLT
>TRBV12-3/TRBV12-4|TRBJ2-1
ASSLPGTYNEQF
>TRBV12-3/TRBV12-4|TRBJ1-1
ASTASSEAF
>TRBV28|TRBJ2-7
ASSPLRDMNYEQY
>TRBV12-5|TRBJ2-2
ASGYQGGTNTGELF
>TRBV7-2|TRBJ1-5
ASSLHMNQPQH
>TRBV20-1|TRBJ2-3
SAGGQGSDTQY
>TRBV5-1|TRBJ2-2
ASSLAQAFTGELF
>TRBV10-3|TRBJ2-1
AISAPSSLPNNEQF
>TRBV25-1|TRBJ2-2
ASSEGPYTGELF
>TRBV20-1|TRBJ2-3
SARGGGFSSTDTQY
>TRBV5-1|TRBJ2-2
ASSWGTATGELF
>TRBV20-1|TRBJ2-7
SARDLRQDPITYEQY
>TRBV28|TRBJ2-7
ASSLHPSWGQNPYEQY
>TRBV19|TRBJ2-3
ASSSLGTADTQY
>TRBV27|TRBJ2-1
ASRLAGEQF
>TRBV11-3|TRBJ2-1
ASSLDSSGHNEQF
>TRBV11-1|TRBJ2-7
ASSLRSEIYEQY
>TRBV29-1|TRBJ1-1
SVEPRNTEAF
>TRBV7-9|TRBJ2-2
ASSDTAGSNTGELF
>TRBV20-1|TRBJ2-1
SARGRRGANGEQF
>TRBV4-2|TRBJ1-2
ASSSRTGNGYGYT
>TRBV2|TRBJ1-1
ASKNGGGAEAF
>TRBV28|TRBJ1-2
ASSLLRDSSLGGYT
>TRBV7-9|TRBJ2-7
ASSSGLAGVEQY
>TRBV28|TRBJ2-7
ASSLFWTSVNYEQY
>TRBV7-2|TRBJ1-6
ASSSGPYQGSPLH
>TRBV6-4|TRBJ2-1
ASSDSSGVGYNEQF
>TRBV29-1|TRBJ2-7
SVEDTGQGEKGLYEQY
>TRBV5-1|TRBJ2-6
ASSSGQKLLSGANVLT
>TRBV24-1|TRBJ2-1
ATRGLENEQF
>TRBV24-1|TRBJ2-4
ATSDSALAKNIQY
>TRBV7-2|TRBJ1-2
ASSSSGWYGYT
>TRBV24-1|TRBJ1-1
ATKDRLNTEAF
>TRBV19|TRBJ1-6
ASSDPGGDSPLH
>TRBV6-1|TRBJ2-7
ASSEAETGAHEQY
>TRBV6-2/TRBV6-3|TRBJ2-7
ASTTGYEQY
>TRBV7-9|TRBJ2-7
ASSSDSPSR
>TRBV28|TRBJ2-3
ASSLLARFTDTQY
>TRBV24-1|TRBJ2-1
ATGTSGTYNEQF
>TRBV5-5|TRBJ2-1
ASSFLAGPSSYNEQF
>TRBV12-3/TRBV12-4|TRBJ1-1
ASSLHQNTEAF
>TRBV14|TRBJ2-1
ASSLRYNEQF
>TRBV5-1|TRBJ2-1
ASSLAGPYNEQF
>TRBV7-8|TRBJ2-2
ASSLARQEYYLNTGELF
>TRBV7-3|TRBJ2-7
ASSRSGTGNIIALWEQY
>TRBV29-1|TRBJ2-1
SAFGGYNEQF